This is a list of T cell receptor beta chains from one sample in a study of T cell responses to AZD1222 COVID-19 vaccine. Generated by immunoSEQ multiplex PCR, the TCRdb table keeps only in-frame clones and is missing some. The table records some 180,000 clones, 80% to 90% of them present only once. The source was peripheral blood, collected on day 0 of AZD1222 vaccination. All receptors derive from an adult in good health. CDR3s include the opening cysteine and the closing phenylalanine or tryptophan. The order of the fields is J gene, D gene, V gene, clone size, CDR3 protein, CDR3 DNA. The D gene is left open where the match is weak. Clone size is stated in some rows and not others, as once, few, many or a class when expanded.

j_call: TRBJ1-1; d_call: .; v_call: TRBV19; clone_size: .; cdr3_aa: CASSIWGQNTEAFF; cdr3_nt: TGTGCCAGTAGTATTTGGGGACAGAACACTGAAGCTTTCTTT
j_call: TRBJ1-1; d_call: .; v_call: TRBV19; clone_size: few; cdr3_aa: CASSGRRVTNTEAFF; cdr3_nt: TGTGCCAGTAGTGGTCGGAGGGTGACGAACACTGAAGCTTTCTTT
j_call: TRBJ1-5; d_call: .; v_call: TRBV7-9; clone_size: .; cdr3_aa: CASSLGPEYSNQPQHF; cdr3_nt: TGTGCCAGCAGCTTAGGGCCAGAATATAGCAATCAGCCCCAGCATTTT
j_call: TRBJ2-7; d_call: .; v_call: TRBV19; clone_size: .; cdr3_aa: CASSAGQSEDEQYF; cdr3_nt: TGTGCCAGTAGTGCGGGACAGTCGGAGGACGAGCAGTACTTC
j_call: TRBJ1-4; d_call: .; v_call: TRBV25-1; clone_size: .; cdr3_aa: CASSLTGPLGEKLFF; cdr3_nt: TGTGCCAGCAGTTTAACCGGGCCCCTTGGGGAAAAACTGTTTTTT
j_call: TRBJ2-6; d_call: TRBD1; v_call: TRBV7-9; clone_size: .; cdr3_aa: CASSPGTAGANVLTF; cdr3_nt: TGTGCCAGCAGCCCGGGGACAGCTGGGGCCAACGTCCTGACTTTC
j_call: TRBJ2-5; d_call: TRBD2; v_call: TRBV10-3; clone_size: .; cdr3_aa: CAISAGGGDLETQYF; cdr3_nt: TGTGCCATCAGTGCCGGCGGGGGGGATCTGGAGACCCAGTACTTC
j_call: TRBJ1-2; d_call: TRBD1; v_call: TRBV6-5; clone_size: .; cdr3_aa: CASILGQGAAYGYTF; cdr3_nt: TGTGCCAGCATTCTCGGACAGGGGGCAGCGTATGGCTACACCTTC
j_call: TRBJ2-1; d_call: .; v_call: TRBV27; clone_size: .; cdr3_aa: CASARYNEQFF; cdr3_nt: TGTGCCAGCGCGCGGTACAATGAGCAGTTCTTC
j_call: TRBJ1-1; d_call: .; v_call: TRBV6-5; clone_size: .; cdr3_aa: CATEPRERNTEAFF; cdr3_nt: TGTGCCACCGAACCCAGGGAGAGGAACACTGAAGCTTTCTTT
j_call: TRBJ1-1; d_call: .; v_call: TRBV11-2; clone_size: few; cdr3_aa: CASSLEFGRMNTEAFF; cdr3_nt: TGTGCCAGCAGCTTGGAATTCGGGCGGATGAACACTGAAGCTTTCTTT
j_call: TRBJ1-3; d_call: .; v_call: TRBV10-3; clone_size: .; cdr3_aa: CAIRSQISGNTIYF; cdr3_nt: TGTGCCATCAGGTCACAGATCTCTGGAAACACCATATATTTT
j_call: TRBJ2-2; d_call: TRBD1; v_call: TRBV3-1/TRBV3-2; clone_size: .; cdr3_aa: CASSQEGQPTGELFF; cdr3_nt: TGTGCCAGCAGCCAAGAGGGACAGCCCACCGGGGAGCTGTTTTTT
j_call: TRBJ1-1; d_call: .; v_call: TRBV25-1; clone_size: .; cdr3_aa: CASSDVRIGAFF; cdr3_nt: TGTGCCAGCAGTGACGTCAGGATTGGAGCTTTCTTT
j_call: TRBJ1-5; d_call: TRBD1; v_call: TRBV12-5; clone_size: .; cdr3_aa: CASGLVQGQVTSQPQHF; cdr3_nt: TGTGCTAGTGGTTTGGTACAAGGACAGGTTACGAGTCAGCCCCAGCATTTT
j_call: TRBJ1-6; d_call: .; v_call: TRBV7-2; clone_size: .; cdr3_aa: CASSSEVGITNSPLHF; cdr3_nt: TGTGCCAGCAGCTCAGAGGTCGGAATAACTAATTCACCCCTCCACTTT
j_call: TRBJ1-5; d_call: .; v_call: TRBV6-5; clone_size: .; cdr3_aa: CASKGDSTSNQPQHF; cdr3_nt: TGTGCCAGCAAGGGCGACAGCACTAGCAATCAGCCCCAGCATTTT
j_call: TRBJ2-2; d_call: .; v_call: TRBV7-9; clone_size: .; cdr3_aa: CASSLGQGGTGELFF; cdr3_nt: TGTGCCAGCAGCTTGGGTCAGGGCGGCACCGGGGAGCTGTTTTTT
j_call: TRBJ2-6; d_call: .; v_call: TRBV9; clone_size: .; cdr3_aa: CASSVDIGRSGANVLTF; cdr3_nt: TGTGCCAGCAGCGTAGATATAGGGAGATCTGGGGCCAACGTCCTGACTTTC
j_call: TRBJ2-7; d_call: .; v_call: TRBV5-4; clone_size: .; cdr3_aa: CASSRQRNEQYF; cdr3_nt: TGTGCCAGCAGTCGTCAGCGAAACGAGCAGTACTTC
j_call: TRBJ2-1; d_call: .; v_call: TRBV28; clone_size: once; cdr3_aa: CASSLLGRDHNEQFF; cdr3_nt: TGTGCCAGCAGTTTATTAGGGCGGGACCACAATGAGCAGTTCTTC
j_call: TRBJ2-7; d_call: .; v_call: TRBV11-2; clone_size: .; cdr3_aa: CASSPGRYEQYF; cdr3_nt: TGTGCCAGCAGCCCTGGACGTTACGAGCAGTACTTC
j_call: TRBJ2-5; d_call: TRBD1; v_call: TRBV5-4; clone_size: .; cdr3_aa: CASSSPGTVPQETQYF; cdr3_nt: TGTGCCAGCAGCTCCCCCGGGACAGTGCCGCAAGAGACCCAGTACTTC
j_call: TRBJ1-5; d_call: TRBD1; v_call: TRBV9; clone_size: .; cdr3_aa: CASSTGTGGDQPQHF; cdr3_nt: TGTGCCAGCAGCACCGGGACAGGGGGCGATCAGCCCCAGCATTTT
j_call: TRBJ2-6; d_call: .; v_call: TRBV4-2; clone_size: .; cdr3_aa: CASSQDSSSGANVLTF; cdr3_nt: TGTGCCAGCAGCCAAGATAGTTCCTCTGGGGCCAACGTCCTGACTTTC
j_call: TRBJ1-6; d_call: .; v_call: TRBV27; clone_size: .; cdr3_aa: CASSLRGGGSYNSPLHF; cdr3_nt: TGTGCCAGCAGTTTGAGGGGAGGAGGCTCCTATAATTCACCCCTCCACTTT
j_call: TRBJ1-2; d_call: .; v_call: TRBV18; clone_size: .; cdr3_aa: CASSPPNGGSGYTF; cdr3_nt: TGTGCCAGCTCACCACCGAATGGGGGTAGCGGCTACACCTTC
j_call: TRBJ1-1; d_call: TRBD1; v_call: TRBV2; clone_size: once; cdr3_aa: CASSPQGALAFF; cdr3_nt: TGTGCCAGCAGTCCACAGGGGGCCCTAGCTTTCTTT
j_call: TRBJ2-7; d_call: .; v_call: TRBV5-6; clone_size: .; cdr3_aa: CASSLVQGTNEQYF; cdr3_nt: TGTGCCAGCAGCTTGGTCCAGGGGACCAACGAGCAGTACTTC
j_call: TRBJ1-1; d_call: .; v_call: TRBV30; clone_size: .; cdr3_aa: CAWSPRGRMNTEAFF; cdr3_nt: TGTGCCTGGAGTCCTCGAGGCAGGATGAACACTGAAGCTTTCTTT
j_call: TRBJ2-7; d_call: .; v_call: TRBV28; clone_size: .; cdr3_aa: CASSLRRGAYEQYF; cdr3_nt: TGTGCCAGCAGTTTGAGGCGGGGAGCCTACGAGCAGTACTTC
j_call: TRBJ1-2; d_call: .; v_call: TRBV4-1; clone_size: .; cdr3_aa: CASRGGQNYGYTF; cdr3_nt: TGCGCCAGCAGAGGGGGGCAGAACTATGGCTACACCTTC
j_call: TRBJ1-2; d_call: .; v_call: TRBV6-5; clone_size: .; cdr3_aa: CASRGTEPNYGYTF; cdr3_nt: TGTGCCAGCAGGGGGACCGAACCTAACTATGGCTACACCTTC
j_call: TRBJ2-2; d_call: .; v_call: TRBV9; clone_size: few; cdr3_aa: CASRGDNTGELFF; cdr3_nt: TGTGCCAGCAGAGGAGACAACACCGGGGAGCTGTTTTTT
j_call: TRBJ2-5; d_call: .; v_call: TRBV30; clone_size: .; cdr3_aa: CAWSPTGRALETQYF; cdr3_nt: TGTGCCTGGAGTCCCACAGGTCGGGCCCTCGAGACCCAGTACTTC
j_call: TRBJ2-3; d_call: .; v_call: TRBV5-4; clone_size: .; cdr3_aa: CASSSYGNTQYF; cdr3_nt: TGTGCCAGCAGCTCTTACGGAAATACGCAGTATTTT
j_call: TRBJ2-1; d_call: TRBD2; v_call: TRBV6-5; clone_size: .; cdr3_aa: CASSYSASGGEQFF; cdr3_nt: TGTGCCAGCAGTTACTCGGCCAGCGGGGGGGAGCAGTTCTTC
j_call: TRBJ1-1; d_call: .; v_call: TRBV7-9; clone_size: .; cdr3_aa: CASMVKARAFF; cdr3_nt: TGTGCCAGCATGGTAAAGGCTCGAGCTTTCTTT
j_call: TRBJ2-1; d_call: TRBD2; v_call: TRBV24-1; clone_size: .; cdr3_aa: CATSDGFGTSGYNEQFF; cdr3_nt: TGTGCCACCAGTGATGGGTTTGGGACTAGCGGCTACAATGAGCAGTTCTTC
j_call: TRBJ2-7; d_call: TRBD2; v_call: TRBV29-1; clone_size: .; cdr3_aa: CSVVAGGPYEQYF; cdr3_nt: TGCAGCGTCGTAGCGGGAGGGCCGTACGAGCAGTACTTC
j_call: TRBJ2-1; d_call: TRBD1; v_call: TRBV5-1; clone_size: .; cdr3_aa: CASSLGTGASNEQFF; cdr3_nt: TGCGCCAGCAGCTTGGGGACAGGGGCGTCAAATGAGCAGTTCTTC
j_call: TRBJ2-7; d_call: .; v_call: TRBV11-2; clone_size: .; cdr3_aa: CASSLDGGDASYEQYF; cdr3_nt: TGTGCCAGCAGCTTAGATGGCGGGGACGCCTCCTACGAGCAGTACTTC